This T cell receptor (beta chain) comes out of a study of cytomegalovirus exposure and HLA in healthy donors. The PCR contained 60 Vbeta and 13 Jbeta primers. This table comes from immunoSEQ multiplex PCR, and its TCRdb copy is limited to in-frame clones, with some not included. The table lists about 82,000 clones, under 80% of them singletons. Whole-study findings and limits: Cytomegalovirus association was listed for about 180 TCR beta chains.

CDR1 and CDR2 from the germline V gene are SQVTM and ANQGSEA. V lost 5 bases to trimming and J lost 0 bases; unmatched junction nucleotides: 2. This CDR3 is built from 13 residues. In its sample, this clone was seen a few times. No antigen is known for it. What was sequenced was PBMCs. V is TRBV29-1 and J is TRBJ2-3; TRBD1 agrees at 7 bases. The origin of this receptor is a man younger than 40 in good health and CMV-seropositive. The CDR3 here is CSVPGQSTDTQYF. CDR3 sequence (DNA): TGCAGCGTTCCGGGACAGAGCACAGATACGCAGTATTTT.